This TCR beta chain originates from a study of blood T cell repertoires in COVID-19 (dated by TCRdb to 2018 to 2020). For the study in its entirety: ImmuneRACE Cohort 3 recovered participants were defined by two consecutive negative NP/OP PCR tests, healthcare professional clearance, or symptom resolution. Samples covering the acute and convalescent phases of COVID-19 were provided by collaborators in the United States, Italy and Spain. The prospective study material was composed of cDNA or gDNA derived from T cells, B-cell-depleted T cells, or PBMCs. Subjects who had been exposed to COVID-19, were actively infected with it, or had recovered from it provided the deeply sampled blood TCRbeta repertoires that made up the dataset. The repertoires were released in a freely available public database intended as a resource for research on the immune response to SARS-CoV-2. The samples were drawn from the first 160 participants of the ongoing ImmuneRACE study and from roughly 1,300 subjects provided by 6 global collaborators. Nearly every sample came with metadata listing a de-identified subject ID, COVID-19 status, age in years and sex. Where available, HLA class I and class II types were taken from metadata supplied by the sample provider and were not determined by assay-based typing. General conclusions and limits of the study: The amount of clinical and demographic metadata varied by source and participant and was provided uncurated.

From its cysteine to its phenylalanine, the CDR3 spans 15 amino acids. The CDR3 DNA has 45 bases and is translated from base 1. Trimming removed 5 bases from V and 3 bases from J; the gene matches leave 7 bases unexplained. Based on the germline V gene, the CDR1 and CDR2 sequences are MNHEY and SVGAGI. Participants in the prospective study were aged about 18 to 89 years, lived in approximately 26 United States geographic areas, and enrolled through a virtual design. Cohort assignment in the prospective study relied on participant-reported clinical history from a screening survey and a study questionnaire. Each participant in the prospective study had whole blood, serum and a nasopharyngeal or oropharyngeal swab collected by mobile phlebotomists. Over a roughly 2-month period, participants in the prospective study had the option of providing additional blood draws and questionnaires. Blood samples from the prospective study were shipped frozen or at room temperature prior to DNA extraction.

Points on this clone: What this receptor recognizes is not known. Base qualities are missing; no much larger clone stands one base away.

TCRbeta CDR3 regions were amplified from genomic DNA by means of the immunoSEQ Assay, a bias-controlled multiplex PCR. Turning to the authors' computational methods: The number of nucleated cells in each sample was estimated by amplification of reference gene primers within the assay. To quantify the absolute abundance of each unique TCRbeta CDR3 rearrangement, sequence reads were collapsed and filtered. For each sample, productive Simpson clonality was calculated by taking the square root of Simpson's diversity index across productive rearrangements. The immuneACCESS repertoire file appears here via TCRdb, limited to in-frame rearrangements. These files lack a portion of the clones; in checked studies, under half of the deficit traces to unresolved V genes, and the cause of the others is not known. The D gene and trimming were derived from the DNA, and the V and J assignments and clone size from that table. Present in this sample are about 270,000 clones, approximately 90% of which were seen just once. The top ten clonotypes cover 2% to 2.5% of the sample.

This TCR was sampled from a woman in her sixties or seventies in a cohort exposed to, infected with or recovered from COVID-19 (not recorded which). Sequenced sample: PBMCs or T cells enriched from blood (not recorded which). The chain is encoded by TRBV6-5 joined to TRBJ2-7; 10 middle bases align to TRBD2. The DNA is TGTGCCAGCAGTACTAAGCGGGAGGGAGGCTACGAGCAGTACTTC. This encodes CASSTKREGGYEQYF.